This T cell receptor beta chain was documented in a study of regulatory T cells in long-lasting Graves disease. The time point denotes: newly diagnosed GD, antithyroid drugs for less than 3 months. RNA from PBMCs was the source of the TCR library. Arm-PCR of CDR3 regions and iRepertoire HTBI primers were the basis on which TCR beta libraries were built. Using its own MiXCR run on the multiplex PCR reads, TCRdb lists one record per CDR3 protein. The data show about 300,000 distinct CDR3 sequences, with 15% to 20% seen just once and 38% held by the top ten. This clonotype has a count of ten or more. Its antigen is currently unknown. Points from the study as a whole: TRBV28, TRBJ1-2 and TRBJ2-5 were segments that persistent disease favored.

Germline V gene sequence: CDR1 SEHNR, CDR2 FQNEAQ (reference sequence). The CDR3 runs 13 residues. The germline V and J ends were trimmed by 6 bases and 7 bases, with 16 bases remaining between them. The chain recombines TRBV7-9 with TRBJ2-7; D gene uncertain. This clonotype originated in a female donor with Graves disease. The material sequenced was peripheral blood mononuclear cells (PBMCs), taken at new diagnosis, from a patient treated with antithyroid drugs. In nucleotides, the CDR3 is TGTGCCAGCAGTCCCCGGGCAGGCTTTGAGCAGTACTTC. This encodes CASSPRAGFEQYF.